The rows below give T cell receptor beta chains drawn from one sample of a study of blood T cell repertoires in COVID-19. TCRdb keeps only in-frame clones here, not all; method: immunoSEQ multiplex PCR. There are roughly 300,000 clones in the sample; about 88% occur only once, and approximately 0.99% lies in the top ten. The sequenced sample was PBMCs or T cells enriched from blood (not recorded which). These receptors all stem from a woman in her twenties or thirties who had recovered from COVID-19. Both conserved end residues are part of each CDR3. The D gene is left open where the match is weak. Size is stated for part of the rows, as once, few or many counts, or as a class when the clone is expanded.

v_gene	abundance	j_gene	d_gene	CDR3nt	CDR3aa
TRBV19	NA	TRBJ1-4	NA	TGTGCCAGTAGTCCCTACGAGACAGCGTATAATGAAAAACTGTTTTTT	CASSPYETAYNEKLFF
TRBV2	NA	TRBJ1-1	TRBD1	TGTGCCAGCAGAACAGGGGGCGGTTGGACTGAAGCTTTCTTT	CASRTGGGWTEAFF
TRBV29-1	few	TRBJ2-7	NA	TGCAGCGCCGTCAGCACAGGGCTTGGGGAGCAGTACTTC	CSAVSTGLGEQYF
TRBV6-5	NA	TRBJ2-7	NA	TGTGCCAGCAGTTACGTTGGCCCCAACTACGAGCAGTACTTC	CASSYVGPNYEQYF
TRBV27	NA	TRBJ2-1	NA	TGTGCCAGCAGTCCCCCCCAAGTCGGGGTCTCGCCCTACAATGAGCAGTTCTTC	CASSPPQVGVSPYNEQFF
TRBV6-5	NA	TRBJ1-4	NA	TGTGCCAGCAGTTACTTAGGGGGGGGCGCGGGTGAAAAACTGTTTTTT	CASSYLGGGAGEKLFF
TRBV6-5	NA	TRBJ2-7	NA	TGTGCCAGCAGTTACGGTCTAGGAGGTGCCTACGAGCAGTACTTC	CASSYGLGGAYEQYF
TRBV5-5	NA	TRBJ2-3	NA	TGTGCCAGCACCAGACTAGACAGAGATACGCAGTATTTT	CASTRLDRDTQYF
TRBV5-1	NA	TRBJ2-7	TRBD2	TGCGCCAGCAGCTTGGTAGATCGCGGGGGGAGGTACGAGCAGTACTTC	CASSLVDRGGRYEQYF
TRBV9	NA	TRBJ2-5	NA	TGTGCCAGCAGCGTAGGGGGGACACAAGAGACCCAGTACTTC	CASSVGGTQETQYF
TRBV5-1	NA	TRBJ1-2	TRBD1	TGCGCCAGCACCCCGGGACAGGGTCGTGGCTACACCTTC	CASTPGQGRGYTF
TRBV7-9	NA	TRBJ2-5	TRBD1	TGTGCCAGCAGCTGGACAGGGTTTACCCAAGTTACCCAGTACTTC	CASSWTGFTQVTQYF
TRBV11-2	NA	TRBJ2-5	TRBD2	TGTGCCAGCAGGACCATAGCGGGGGGGCTCCAAGAGACCCAGTACTTC	CASRTIAGGLQETQYF
TRBV28	NA	TRBJ1-1	NA	TGTGCCAGCAGACCTACAGGGAACACTGAAGCTTTCTTT	CASRPTGNTEAFF
TRBV5-4	NA	TRBJ2-5	TRBD1	TGTGCCAGCAGCCGACAGGGAGAAGAGACCCAGTACTTC	CASSRQGEETQYF
TRBV28	NA	TRBJ1-2	TRBD1	TGTGCCAGCAGTTACAGGACAGGGGCCCTTAACTATGGCTACACCTTC	CASSYRTGALNYGYTF
TRBV6-1	NA	TRBJ1-5	NA	TGTGCCAGCAGTGATCGCGAGGGCAATCAGCCCCAGCATTTT	CASSDREGNQPQHF
TRBV3-1/TRBV3-2	NA	TRBJ2-5	TRBD2	TGTGCCAGCAGCCGGACTAGCGGGGGCCTCCGGGAGACCCAGTACTTC	CASSRTSGGLRETQYF
TRBV19	NA	TRBJ1-5	NA	TGTGCCAGTAAGGGAGGGGCAGGCAATCAGCCCCAGCATTTT	CASKGGAGNQPQHF
TRBV18	NA	TRBJ1-6	NA	TGTGCCAGCTCACCCCCGCGGGGCGAAAGTTCACCCCTCCACTTT	CASSPPRGESSPLHF
TRBV18	NA	TRBJ2-7	TRBD1	TGTGCCAGCTCACTAACGAATACTCCGGGACAGGGGATGAGAGAGCAGTACTTC	CASSLTNTPGQGMREQYF
TRBV28	NA	TRBJ1-1	NA	TGTGCCAGCAGCCAGACAGTGGACACTGAAGCTTTCTTT	CASSQTVDTEAFF
TRBV28	NA	TRBJ1-1	TRBD1	TGTGCCAGCAGCGAGGGACAGGGGGGTTTGAACACTGAAGCTTTCTTT	CASSEGQGGLNTEAFF
TRBV24-1	NA	TRBJ2-2	NA	TGTGCCACCAGTGATTTGAGACAGAACACCGGGGAGCTGTTTTTT	CATSDLRQNTGELFF
TRBV13	NA	TRBJ2-5	NA	TGTGCCAGCAGCGCCCGGGACTTTCAAGAGACCCAGTACTTC	CASSARDFQETQYF
TRBV2	NA	TRBJ1-2	NA	TGTGCCAGCAGTGCCACCAAACTAGGGTATGGCTACACCTTC	CASSATKLGYGYTF
TRBV27	NA	TRBJ2-5	NA	TGTGCCAGCAGTTTATCGATAGGGACTGGATCCCCCCAGTACTTC	CASSLSIGTGSPQYF
TRBV27	once	TRBJ2-3	NA	TGTGCCAGCAGTTTCGGGCTCAGGGGCCCCACAGATACGCAGTATTTT	CASSFGLRGPTDTQYF
TRBV6-2/TRBV6-3	once	TRBJ1-1	NA	TGTGCCAGCAGTTACCGTAGCAACACTGAAGCTTTCTTT	CASSYRSNTEAFF
TRBV6-2/TRBV6-3	NA	TRBJ2-5	NA	TGTGCCAGCAGTTATTCTTCGGAGACCCAGTACTTC	CASSYSSETQYF
TRBV6-2/TRBV6-3	NA	TRBJ2-1	NA	TGTGCCAGCAGTTACCTTCCGGGGACATACAATGAGCAGTTCTTC	CASSYLPGTYNEQFF
TRBV19	once	TRBJ2-4	NA	TGTGCCAGTAGTATAGTCGGGGACATTCAGTACTTC	CASSIVGDIQYF
TRBV7-9	NA	TRBJ1-2	NA	TGTGCCAGCAGCACCGCCGGGGTGGGGTATGGCTACACCTTC	CASSTAGVGYGYTF
TRBV10-3	NA	TRBJ1-5	NA	TGTGCCATCAGGGAAGGACTGTATAGCAATCAGCCCCAGCATTTT	CAIREGLYSNQPQHF
TRBV19	NA	TRBJ1-6	TRBD1	TGTGCCAGTAGTTCCGGGACAGCGGATGAATTGCTCCACTTT	CASSSGTADELLHF
TRBV24-1	NA	TRBJ1-1	TRBD1	TGTGCCACCAGTGATTTGCATTCGGGACAGATGAACACTGAAGCTTTCTTT	CATSDLHSGQMNTEAFF
TRBV7-9	once	TRBJ1-2	NA	TGTGCCAGCAGTCCCGGGGGTGACGGCTACACCTTC	CASSPGGDGYTF
TRBV5-8	once	TRBJ1-5	NA	TGTGCCAGCAGCTTGAGTCGGAATCAGCCCCAGCATTTT	CASSLSRNQPQHF
TRBV27	NA	TRBJ2-3	TRBD1	TGTGCCAGCAGTTTAGGTTCCACGGGGACAGGGGGCACAGATACGCAGTATTTT	CASSLGSTGTGGTDTQYF
TRBV7-2	NA	TRBJ2-3	TRBD2	TGTGCCAGCAGCTTCGGGGGGGATGGGGGGAATACGCAGTATTTT	CASSFGGDGGNTQYF
TRBV9	NA	TRBJ2-7	NA	TGTGCCAGCAGCGTAGCTACGGGCTACGAGCAGTACTTC	CASSVATGYEQYF
TRBV5-1	once	TRBJ1-1	TRBD1	TGCGCCAGCAGCTACGGACAGGGGAACACTGAAGCTTTCTTT	CASSYGQGNTEAFF
TRBV19	NA	TRBJ2-5	NA	TGTGCCAGTAGTATATTAGGCGGTGGTGTTGGGACCCAGTACTTC	CASSILGGGVGTQYF
TRBV2	NA	TRBJ1-2	TRBD1	TGTGCCAGGCAGGGGGAAGACTATGGCTACACCTTC	CARQGEDYGYTF
TRBV3-1/TRBV3-2	NA	TRBJ1-1	TRBD1	TGTGCCAGCAGCCTCACGACAGGGAGGACTGAAGCTTTCTTT	CASSLTTGRTEAFF
TRBV10-1	NA	TRBJ2-7	NA	TGCGCCAGCGGGGACACAGCCTACGAGCAGTACTTC	CASGDTAYEQYF
TRBV24-1	NA	TRBJ1-4	TRBD1	TGTGCCACCAGAGGCAGGGGGTCTGAAAAACTGTTTTTT	CATRGRGSEKLFF
TRBV24-1	NA	TRBJ2-7	TRBD1	TGTGCCACCGGGGAAGGGACAGGGGCCGAGCAGTACTTC	CATGEGTGAEQYF
TRBV18	NA	TRBJ1-1	TRBD1	TGTGCCAGCTCACCCGGACAGGTCCCGAACACTGAAGCTTTCTTT	CASSPGQVPNTEAFF
TRBV6-5	NA	TRBJ1-1	TRBD1	TGTGCCAGCACACGACAGGGGGAAGCTTTCTTT	CASTRQGEAFF
TRBV5-1	NA	TRBJ1-4	TRBD1	TGCGCCAGCAGCGATAGACAGGGGACTAATGAAAAACTGTTTTTT	CASSDRQGTNEKLFF
TRBV27	NA	TRBJ1-1	NA	TGTGCCAGCAGTTTATTCGGACAGAAGAACACTGAAGCTTTCTTT	CASSLFGQKNTEAFF